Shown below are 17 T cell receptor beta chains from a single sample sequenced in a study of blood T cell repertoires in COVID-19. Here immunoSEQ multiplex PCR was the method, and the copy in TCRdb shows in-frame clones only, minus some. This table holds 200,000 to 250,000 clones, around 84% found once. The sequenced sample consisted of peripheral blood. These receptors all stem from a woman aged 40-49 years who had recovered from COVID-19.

DNA for the CDR3: TGTGCCAGCAGCCAAGACGGTAGGGGCGAAAACTATGGCTACACCTTC. This sequence encodes CASSQDGRGENYGYTF. The chain combines TRBV7-6 with TRBJ1-2; D is perhaps TRBD1 (5 bases). With 5 bases removed from V and 2 bases from J, the gap between germline ends came to 18 bases. Germline loops: CDR1 SGHVS, CDR2 FNYEAQ. This CDR3 comprises 16 residues. The full variable domain, completed using reference TRBV7-6 and TRBJ1-2, is GAGVSQSPRYKVTKRGQDVALRCDPISGHVSLYWYRQALGQGPEFLTYFNYEAQQDKSGLPNDRFSAERPEGSISTLTIQRTEQRDSAMYRCASSQDGRGENYGYTFGSGTRLTVV.

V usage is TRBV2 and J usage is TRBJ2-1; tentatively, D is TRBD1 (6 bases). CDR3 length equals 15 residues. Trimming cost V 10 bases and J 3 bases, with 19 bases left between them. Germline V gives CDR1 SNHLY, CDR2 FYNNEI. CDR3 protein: CATTGNLGDYNEQFF. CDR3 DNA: TGTGCCACCACAGGGAATCTTGGGGACTACAATGAGCAGTTCTTC.

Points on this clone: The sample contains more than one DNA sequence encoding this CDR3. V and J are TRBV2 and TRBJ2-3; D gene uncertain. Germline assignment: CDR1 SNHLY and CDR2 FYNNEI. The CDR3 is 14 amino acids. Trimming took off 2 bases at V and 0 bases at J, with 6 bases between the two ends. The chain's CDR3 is CASSELLSTDTQYF. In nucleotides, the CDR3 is TGTGCCAGCAGTGAACTCCTCAGCACAGATACGCAGTATTTT.

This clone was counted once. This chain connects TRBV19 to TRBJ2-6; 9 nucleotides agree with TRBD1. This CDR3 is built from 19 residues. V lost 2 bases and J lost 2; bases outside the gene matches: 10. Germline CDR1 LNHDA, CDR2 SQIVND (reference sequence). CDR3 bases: TGTGCCAGTAGTATAAAAGGGACAGGGTTGTCTACTGGGGCCAACGTCCTGACTTTC. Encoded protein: CASSIKGTGLSTGANVLTF.

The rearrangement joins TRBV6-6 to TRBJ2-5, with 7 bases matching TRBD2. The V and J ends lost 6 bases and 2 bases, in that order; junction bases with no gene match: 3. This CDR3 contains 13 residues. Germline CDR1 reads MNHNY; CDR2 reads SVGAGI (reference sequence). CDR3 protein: CASREGGQETQYF. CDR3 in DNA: TGTGCCAGCAGAGAGGGAGGGCAAGAGACCCAGTACTTC.

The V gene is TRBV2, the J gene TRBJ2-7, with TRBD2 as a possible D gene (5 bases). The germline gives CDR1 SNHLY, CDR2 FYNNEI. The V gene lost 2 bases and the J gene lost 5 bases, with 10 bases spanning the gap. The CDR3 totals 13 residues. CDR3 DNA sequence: TGTGCCAGCAGTGAATGGCAGAGGGACGAGCAGTACTTC. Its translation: CASSEWQRDEQYF.

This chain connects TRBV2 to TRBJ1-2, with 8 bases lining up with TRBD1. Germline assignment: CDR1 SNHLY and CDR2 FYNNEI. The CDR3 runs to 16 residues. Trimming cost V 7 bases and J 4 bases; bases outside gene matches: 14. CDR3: CASMKFGAGGGYGYTF. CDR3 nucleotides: TGTGCCAGCATGAAGTTTGGGGCAGGGGGCGGCTATGGCTACACCTTC.

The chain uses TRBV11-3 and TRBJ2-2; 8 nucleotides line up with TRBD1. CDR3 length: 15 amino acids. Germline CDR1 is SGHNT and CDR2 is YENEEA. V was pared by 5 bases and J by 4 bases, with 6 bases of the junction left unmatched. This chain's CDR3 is CASSATGGLTGELFF. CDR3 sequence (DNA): TGTGCCAGCAGCGCCACAGGGGGGCTCACCGGGGAGCTGTTTTTT.

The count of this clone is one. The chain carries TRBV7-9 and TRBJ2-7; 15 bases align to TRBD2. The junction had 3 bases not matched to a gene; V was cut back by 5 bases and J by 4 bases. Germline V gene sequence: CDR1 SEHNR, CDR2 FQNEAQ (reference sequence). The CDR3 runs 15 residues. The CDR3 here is CASSLGTSGGYEQYF. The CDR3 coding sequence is TGTGCCAGCAGCCTGGGGACTAGCGGGGGGTACGAGCAGTACTTC.

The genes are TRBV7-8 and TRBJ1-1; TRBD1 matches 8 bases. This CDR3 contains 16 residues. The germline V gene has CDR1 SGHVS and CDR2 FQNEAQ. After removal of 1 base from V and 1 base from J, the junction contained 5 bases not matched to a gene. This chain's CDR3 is CASSLVGTGTNTEAFF. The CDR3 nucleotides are TGTGCCAGCAGCTTAGTTGGGACAGGAACGAACACTGAAGCTTTCTTT. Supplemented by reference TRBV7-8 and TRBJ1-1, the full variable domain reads GAGVSQSPRYKVAKRGQDVALRCDPISGHVSLFWYQQALGQGPEFLTYFQNEAQLDKSGLPSDRFFAERPEGSVSTLKIQRTQQEDSAVYLCASSLVGTGTNTEAFFGQGTRLTVV.

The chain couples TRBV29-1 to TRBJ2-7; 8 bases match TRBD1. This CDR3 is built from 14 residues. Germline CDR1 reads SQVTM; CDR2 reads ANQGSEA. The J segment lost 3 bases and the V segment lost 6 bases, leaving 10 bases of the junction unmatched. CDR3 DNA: TGCAGCGTCTCAGGACAGGGTCTTCTCTACGAGCAGTACTTC. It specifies CSVSGQGLLYEQYF.

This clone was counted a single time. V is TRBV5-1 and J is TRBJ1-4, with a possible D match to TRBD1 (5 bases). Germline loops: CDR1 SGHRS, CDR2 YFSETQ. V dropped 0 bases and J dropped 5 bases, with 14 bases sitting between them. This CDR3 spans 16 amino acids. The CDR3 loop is CASSLAGGRGNEKLFF. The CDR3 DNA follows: TGCGCCAGCAGCTTGGCCGGGGGACGGGGAAATGAAAAACTGTTTTTT.

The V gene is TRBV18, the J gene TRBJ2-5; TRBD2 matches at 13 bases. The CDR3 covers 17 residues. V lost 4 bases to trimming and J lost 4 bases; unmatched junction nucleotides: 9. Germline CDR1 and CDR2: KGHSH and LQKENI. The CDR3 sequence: CASSLRTSGGNGETQYF. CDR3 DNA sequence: TGTGCCAGCTCACTCCGGACTAGCGGGGGCAACGGAGAGACCCAGTACTTC.

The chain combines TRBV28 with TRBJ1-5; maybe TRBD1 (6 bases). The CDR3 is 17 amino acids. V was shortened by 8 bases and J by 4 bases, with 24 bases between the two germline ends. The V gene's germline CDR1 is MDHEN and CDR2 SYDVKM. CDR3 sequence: CASGSPETGTSNQPQHF. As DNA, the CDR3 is TGTGCCAGCGGGTCTCCAGAAACCGGGACAAGTAATCAGCCCCAGCATTTT.

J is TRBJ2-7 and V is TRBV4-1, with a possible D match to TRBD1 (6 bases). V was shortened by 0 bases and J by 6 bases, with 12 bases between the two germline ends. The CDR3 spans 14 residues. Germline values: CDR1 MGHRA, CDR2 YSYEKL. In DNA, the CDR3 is TGCGCCAGCAGCCAAGATTTAAGGGGGTTCGAGCAGTACTTC. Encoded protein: CASSQDLRGFEQYF.

In DNA, the CDR3 is TGTGCCAGCAGCTTAGCCGGGACTTTCACAGATACGCAGTATTTT. As protein: CASSLAGTFTDTQYF. This chain joins TRBV7-2 and TRBJ2-3, with D perhaps matching TRBD2 (6 bases). This CDR3 comprises 15 residues. In germline, CDR1 is SGHTA, CDR2 FQGNSA. The V end was cut by 0 bases, the J end by 2 bases, with 9 bases between.

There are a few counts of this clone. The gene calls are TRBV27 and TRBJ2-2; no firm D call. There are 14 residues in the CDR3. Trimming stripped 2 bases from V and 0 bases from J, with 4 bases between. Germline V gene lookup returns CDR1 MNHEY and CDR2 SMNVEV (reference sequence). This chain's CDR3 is CASSLQANTGELFF. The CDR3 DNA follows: TGTGCCAGCAGTTTACAGGCGAACACCGGGGAGCTGTTTTTT.